The clone carrying this TCR beta chain was detected a few times. Its antigen is not identified. CDR1 is KGHSH and CDR2 is LQKENI in the germline V gene. This CDR3 comprises 16 residues. J was trimmed by 4 bases and V by 0 bases; bases with no gene match: 7. This specimen belongs to a study of blood T cells in healthy people across ages. Findings of the study overall: While age rose, TCR beta diversity per million T cells dropped in a roughly linear way.

A second PCR of roughly 7 to 11 cycles used a sample-barcoded 5' primer and a J-beta primer mix. A template-switch adaptor containing 12 random nucleotides labeled each cDNA molecule. TCRdb recomputed calls from the 5' RACE reads with MiXCR, one row per CDR3 protein. The sample gives some 1.7 million distinct CDR3 sequences, roughly 27% of which show up once; 6.5% to 8.5% is in the top ten. The sequence was obtained from a woman in her twenties or thirties in good health. The sample was blood. The chain recombines TRBV18 with TRBJ2-7, with TRBD2 matching over 9 bases. The CDR3 is CASSPPNSGGFYEQYF. CDR3 bases: TGTGCCAGCTCACCACCGAATAGCGGGGGTTTTTACGAGCAGTACTTC.